Below, 18 T cell receptor beta chains from the same sample are listed, as sequenced in a study of radiation and T cells in renal cell carcinoma. Indicated time point: baseline pretreatment blood. Treatment denoted: 15 Gy SBRT to primary tumor, nephrectomy 4 weeks later. Generated by immunoSEQ multiplex PCR, the TCRdb table keeps only in-frame clones and is missing some. The sample lists roughly 100,000 clones; 86% were seen once. The sample in question was blood, obtained from a patient whose treatment included radiotherapy and nephrectomy. All receptors come from a middle-aged man with renal cell carcinoma.

The rearrangement uses TRBV28 and TRBJ2-3; 8 bases match TRBD1. With V trimmed by 6 bases and J by 5 bases, 4 bases remained unmatched. The germline V gene has CDR1 MDHEN and CDR2 SYDVKM. The CDR3 runs to 13 residues. This CDR3 is CASRSQGVDTQYF. The CDR3 DNA reads TGTGCCAGCAGATCACAGGGGGTAGATACGCAGTATTTT.

The J gene is TRBJ2-7, the V gene TRBV13, with D uncertain. Germline values: CDR1 PRHDT, CDR2 FYEKMQ (reference sequence). The CDR3 extends over 15 amino acids. V was clipped by 5 bases and J by 0 bases, with 14 bases between them. CDR3 protein: CASSQVAESSYEQYF. In DNA form, the CDR3 reads TGTGCCAGCAGCCAAGTGGCAGAAAGCTCCTACGAGCAGTACTTC. The full variable domain, rest sourced from reference TRBV13 and TRBJ2-7, is AAGVIQSPRHLIKEKRETATLKCYPIPRHDTVYWYQQGPGQDPQFLISFYEKMQSDKGSIPDRFSAQQFSDYHSELNMSSLELGDSALYFCASSQVAESSYEQYFGPGTRLTVT.

CDR3 DNA sequence: TGTGCCAGCAACTCCCGGACTAGCTCAGATACGCAGTATTTT. Its translation is CASNSRTSSDTQYF. The rearrangement links TRBV5-4 to TRBJ2-3; 8 bases agree with TRBD2. Germline CDR1 and CDR2: SGHNT and YYREEE (reference sequence). The junction had 7 bases not matched to a gene; V was cut back by 6 bases and J by 4 bases. The CDR3 spans 14 residues. The variable domain in full, with the rest retrieved from reference TRBV5-4 and TRBJ2-3, is ETGVTQSPTHLIKTRGQQVTLRCSSQSGHNTVSWYQQALGQGPQFIFQYYREEENGRGNFPPRFSGLQFPNYSSELNVNALELDDSALYLCASNSRTSSDTQYFGPGTRLTVL.

The DNA for the CDR3 is TGTGCCATCGGGGACAGCTACGAGCAGTACTTC. Translating it yields CAIGDSYEQYF. The chain carries TRBV10-3 and TRBJ2-7; TRBD1 agrees at 7 bases. Trimming at V came to 8 bases and at J to 3 bases, leaving 1 base not matched to a gene. The CDR3 is made up of 11 amino acids. CDR1 is ENHRY and CDR2 is SYGVKD in the germline V gene.

This clone showed up just a few times. The chain carries TRBV29-1 and TRBJ1-1; 7 bases line up with TRBD1. The germline CDR1 and CDR2 sequences are SQVTM and ANQGSEA. CDR3 size: 13 residues. V gave up 3 bases and J gave up 2 bases; unmatched junction bases: 3. Here the CDR3 DNA reads TGCAGCGTTGAGAACAGGGGAAACACTGAAGCTTTCTTT. Protein: CSVENRGNTEAFF.

CDR3 sequence (DNA): TGCGCCAGCAGCCTTGCGGGGGGGCCGGTCAAAGAGCAGTTCTTC. It codes for CASSLAGGPVKEQFF. This chain joins TRBV4-1 and TRBJ2-1; 9 nucleotides match TRBD2. With V trimmed by 4 bases and J by 10 bases, 11 bases remained unmatched. CDR1 and CDR2 from the germline V gene are MGHRA and YSYEKL. The CDR3 contains 15 residues.

This chain uses TRBV29-1 with TRBJ1-1; D is perhaps TRBD1 (5 bases). The CDR3 runs to 16 residues. Trimming pared 5 bases from V and 1 base from J, leaving 20 bases between. Germline-derived CDR1 and CDR2 are SQVTM and ANQGSEA. The CDR3 coding sequence is TGCAGCGTTTCGCCCTCCGGGGGAGGGACGAACACTGAAGCTTTCTTT. This codes for CSVSPSGGGTNTEAFF. The full variable domain, its missing parts supplied by reference TRBV29-1 and TRBJ1-1, is SAVISQKPSRDICQRGTSLTIQCQVDSQVTMMFWYRQQPGQSLTLIATANQGSEATYESGFVIDKFPISRPNLTFSTLTVSNMSPEDSSIYLCSVSPSGGGTNTEAFFGQGTRLTVV.

This clone was recorded many times. V usage is TRBV19 and J usage is TRBJ2-1; D is perhaps TRBD2 (6 bases). V gave up 3 bases and J gave up 8 bases, with 17 bases separating them. CDR1 is LNHDA and CDR2 is SQIVND in the germline V gene (reference sequence). The CDR3 is 15 amino acids. CDR3 amino acids: CASSMGRGMNDEQFF. CDR3 in DNA: TGTGCCAGTAGTATGGGGCGCGGGATGAATGATGAGCAGTTCTTC.

The V and J genes are TRBV4-2 and TRBJ2-7, with D perhaps matching TRBD2 (5 bases). Germline V CDR1 and CDR2: LGHNA, YNFKEQ. There are 15 residues in the CDR3. V lost 4 bases to trimming and J lost 0 bases, with 13 bases between them. CDR3 residues: CASSLEDSTSYEQYF. The CDR3 DNA follows: TGTGCCAGCAGCCTCGAGGACTCAACCTCCTACGAGCAGTACTTC.

This clone was seen once. The chain couples TRBV11-2 to TRBJ2-1; 8 nucleotides align to TRBD2. The length of the CDR3 is 17 residues. Germline lookup yields CDR1 SGHAT and CDR2 FQNNGV. V lost 3 bases and J lost 4; bases outside the gene matches: 11. CDR3 bases: TGTGCCAGCAGCTTTAATATAGCGGGGTACGATTACAATGAGCAGTTCTTC. Residues: CASSFNIAGYDYNEQFF. The whole variable domain, filled in from reference TRBV11-2 and TRBJ2-1, reads EAGVAQSPRYKIIEKRQSVAFWCNPISGHATLYWYQQILGQGPKLLIQFQNNGVVDDSQLPKDRFSAERLKGVDSTLKIQPAKLEDSAVYLCASSFNIAGYDYNEQFFGPGTRLTVL.

The chain joins TRBV5-1 to TRBJ2-1, with 8 bases lining up with TRBD2. V lost 4 bases, J lost 1 base, and 7 bases stayed unmatched. Germline-derived CDR1 and CDR2 are SGHRS and YFSETQ. The CDR3 runs to 16 residues. CDR3 protein: CASSGGLAGSYNEQFF. CDR3 nucleotide sequence: TGCGCCAGCAGCGGGGGGCTAGCGGGTTCCTACAATGAGCAGTTCTTC.

The chain is built from TRBV15 and TRBJ2-7; D is possibly TRBD1 (6 bases). The CDR3 is made up of 13 amino acids. Germline loops: CDR1 LNHNV, CDR2 YYDKDF (reference sequence). Trimming pared 0 bases from V and 10 bases from J, leaving 13 bases between. CDR3 in amino acids: CATSREVHREQYF. CDR3 nucleotides: TGTGCCACCAGCAGAGAAGTTCACAGGGAACAGTACTTC.

The chain uses TRBV12-5 and TRBJ1-6, with a weak D call TRBD1 (5 bases). The CDR3 is 14 residues long. In germline, CDR1 is LGHNT, CDR2 FRNRAP. Trimming stripped 3 bases from V and 9 bases from J, with 12 bases between. Here the CDR3 DNA reads TGTGCTAGTGGTTTTACAGGAGCCACTTCACCCCTCCACTTT. Its translation is CASGFTGATSPLHF.

The chain is built from TRBV4-3 and TRBJ1-2; D remains ambiguous. Germline lookup yields CDR1 LGHNA and CDR2 YSLEER. V was clipped by 0 bases and J by 8 bases, with 19 bases between them. The CDR3 covers 16 residues. CDR3 protein: CASSQDQPDPTRGYTF. The CDR3 nucleotides read TGCGCCAGCAGCCAAGATCAACCGGACCCAACTAGGGGCTACACCTTC.

The CDR3 sequence is CASSFPGQRGKLFF. Here the CDR3 DNA reads TGTGCCAGCAGCTTCCCGGGACAAAGGGGAAAACTGTTTTTT. This chain uses TRBV5-8 with TRBJ1-4, with D perhaps TRBD1 (6 bases). CDR3 length equals 14 residues. Trimming took off 2 bases at V and 10 bases at J, with 15 bases between the two ends. Germline V CDR1 and CDR2: SGHTS, YDEGEE. The variable domain in full, completed from reference TRBV5-8 and TRBJ1-4, reads EAGVTQSPTHLIKTRGQQATLRCSPISGHTSVYWYQQALGLGLQFLLWYDEGEERNRGNFPPRFSGRQFPNYSSELNVNALELEDSALYLCASSFPGQRGKLFFGSGTQLSVL.

The rearrangement joins TRBV27 to TRBJ1-5, with D uncertain. The ends were cut back, 5 bases at V and 6 bases at J, with 14 bases in the middle. Germline V gene sequence: CDR1 MNHEY, CDR2 SMNVEV (reference sequence). The CDR3 is 14 residues long. Here the CDR3 reads CASSPLNRAQPQHF. As DNA, the CDR3 is TGTGCCAGCAGTCCCTTAAACCGGGCTCAGCCCCAGCATTTT.

CDR3 bases: TGTGCCAGCAGTTACCGACCATATAATTCACCCCTCCACTTT. Encoded protein: CASSYRPYNSPLHF. This chain links TRBV6-5 with TRBJ1-6; D remains ambiguous. Germline CDR1 is MNHEY and CDR2 is SVGAGI. The CDR3 extends over 14 amino acids. V was trimmed by 2 bases and J by 4 bases, leaving 6 bases between them.

This clone has just one count. V gene TRBV6-5 combines with J gene TRBJ2-1, with a possible D match to TRBD2 (6 bases). Germline V gene data show CDR1 as MNHEY and CDR2 as SVGAGI. This CDR3 contains 14 residues. V was trimmed by 2 bases and J by 3 bases, leaving 8 bases between them. The CDR3 here is CASSYTGGYNEQFF. The CDR3 DNA reads as TGTGCCAGCAGTTACACCGGGGGCTACAATGAGCAGTTCTTC.